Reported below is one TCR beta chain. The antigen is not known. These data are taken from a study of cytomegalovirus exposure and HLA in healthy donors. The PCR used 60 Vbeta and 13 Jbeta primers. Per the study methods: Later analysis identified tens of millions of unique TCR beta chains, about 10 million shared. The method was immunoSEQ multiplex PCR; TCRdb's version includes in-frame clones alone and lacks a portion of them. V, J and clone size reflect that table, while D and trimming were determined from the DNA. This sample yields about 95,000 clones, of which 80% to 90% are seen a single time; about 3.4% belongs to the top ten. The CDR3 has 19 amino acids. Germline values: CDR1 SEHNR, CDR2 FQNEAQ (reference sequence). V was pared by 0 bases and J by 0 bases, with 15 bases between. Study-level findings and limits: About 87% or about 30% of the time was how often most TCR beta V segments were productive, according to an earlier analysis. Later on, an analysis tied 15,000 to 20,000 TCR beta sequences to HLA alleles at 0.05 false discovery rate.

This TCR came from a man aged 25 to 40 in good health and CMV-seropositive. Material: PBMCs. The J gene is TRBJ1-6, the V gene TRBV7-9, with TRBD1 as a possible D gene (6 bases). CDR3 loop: CASSLAFGQDSSYNSPLHF. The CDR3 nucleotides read TGTGCCAGCAGCTTAGCGTTTGGGCAGGACAGCTCCTATAATTCACCCCTCCACTTT.